One sample yielded the 9 T cell receptor beta chains listed below, sequenced in a study of T cell responses to AZD1222 COVID-19 vaccine. The repertoire was sequenced with immunoSEQ multiplex PCR; TCRdb's copy has only in-frame clones and lacks some. The sample contains around 76,000 clones, around 84% of which appear only once. Sequenced here: peripheral blood, sampled on day 0 of AZD1222 vaccination. Receptors were obtained from an adult in good health.

V is TRBV6-2 or TRBV6-3 and J is TRBJ2-1, with TRBD1 matching over 9 bases. CDR1 is MNHEY, CDR2 SVGEGT, per germline. The CDR3 is 15 residues long. The junction had 7 bases not matched to a gene; V was cut back by 5 bases and J by 5 bases. As DNA, the CDR3 is TGTGCCAGCAGTACAGGGGGCGTTTTGGACAATGAGCAGTTCTTC. Its translation: CASSTGGVLDNEQFF.

The chain has TRBV13 and TRBJ2-1; possible D gene TRBD2, 6 bases. V was pared by 4 bases and J by 5 bases, with 18 bases between. The CDR3 runs to 16 residues. Germline assignment: CDR1 PRHDT and CDR2 FYEKMQ (reference sequence). CDR3 region: CASSSPREGPNNEQFF. The CDR3 nucleotides are TGTGCCAGCAGCTCCCCGCGGGAAGGGCCAAACAATGAGCAGTTCTTC.

The rearrangement joins TRBV9 to TRBJ2-3, with a possible D match to TRBD2 (5 bases). Between the trimmed V and J ends, which lost 2 bases and 6 bases, there was a span of 37 bases. This CDR3 is built from 22 residues. CDR1 is SGDLS and CDR2 is YYNGEE in the germline V gene. CDR3 loop: CASSVSPFGSPLDTYPADTQYF. DNA of the CDR3: TGTGCCAGCAGCGTGAGCCCCTTTGGGAGCCCGCTTGACACATACCCCGCCGATACGCAGTATTTT.

The chain couples TRBV7-2 to TRBJ1-6; D is uncertain. V was trimmed by 2 bases and J by 7 bases, leaving 3 bases between them. The CDR3 has 12 residues. Germline loops: CDR1 SGHTA, CDR2 FQGNSA. CDR3 sequence: CASSLTNSPLHF. CDR3 in DNA: TGTGCCAGCAGCTTAACGAATTCACCCCTCCACTTT.

V is TRBV4-3 and J is TRBJ2-7, with no clear D. This CDR3 has 15 residues. Trimming removed 3 bases from V and 2 bases from J, with 14 bases in between. CDR1 is LGHNA and CDR2 is YSLEER in the germline V gene. The CDR3 DNA reads as TGCGCCAGCAGCCACACCGTGGCAGCAGCCTACGAGCAGTACTTC. As protein: CASSHTVAAAYEQYF.

This clone was seen just once. V and J are TRBV6-5 and TRBJ1-3, with D possibly TRBD1 on 5 matching bases. CDR1 and CDR2 from the germline V gene are MNHEY and SVGAGI. CDR3 length equals 15 residues. The V gene lost 5 bases and the J gene lost 0 bases, with 11 bases spanning the gap. CDR3 DNA: TGTGCCAGCAGTACGGGGACTTTCTCTGGAAACACCATATATTTT. This gives the protein CASSTGTFSGNTIYF.

This chain uses TRBV6-2 or TRBV6-3 with TRBJ2-7; D is tentatively TRBD1 or TRBD2 (5 bases each). Germline-derived CDR1 and CDR2 are MNHEY and SVGEGT. V lost 7 bases to trimming and J lost 7 bases, with 20 bases between them. The CDR3 has 14 amino acids. CDR3 loop: CASIPSGTLREQYF. The DNA for the CDR3 is TGTGCCAGCATCCCGTCGGGGACCCTAAGGGAGCAGTACTTC.

The CDR3 sequence is CASSPGQGESDGYTF. CDR3 sequence (DNA): TGTGCCAGCAGCCCCGGACAGGGGGAGTCGGATGGCTACACCTTC. The rearrangement uses TRBV6-6 and TRBJ1-2, with 10 bases identical to TRBD1. Germline loops: CDR1 MNHNY, CDR2 SVGAGI (reference sequence). The CDR3 extends over 15 amino acids. The junction had 10 bases not matched to a gene; V was cut back by 6 bases and J by 6 bases.

The chain employs TRBV3-1 (or the pseudogene TRBV3-2) and TRBJ2-3; TRBD2 matches at 9 bases. CDR3 length: 16 amino acids. CDR1 and CDR2 (germline): LGHDT, YNNKEL (reference sequence). Trimming at V came to 4 bases and at J to 0 bases, leaving 5 bases not matched to a gene. DNA for the CDR3: TGTGCCAGCAGCCCGGGGACTAGCTGGAGCACAGATACGCAGTATTTT. It translates to CASSPGTSWSTDTQYF.